This T cell receptor (beta chain) was obtained from a study of blood T cell repertoires in COVID-19. Across the whole study: From T cells, B-cell-depleted T cells, or PBMCs came the material, which was cDNA or gDNA.

J gave up 16 bases and V 0 bases, and 3 bases lay outside the gene matches. Germline V CDR1 and CDR2: SNHLY, FYNNEI. CDR3 length: 13 residues. In the study's own analysis: Amplifying reference gene primers gave estimates of nucleated cell counts. The method was immunoSEQ multiplex PCR; TCRdb's version includes in-frame clones alone and lacks a portion of them. V, J and clone size derive from that table, while D and trimming were established from the DNA sequence. The sample carries a few hundred thousand clones, roughly nine tenths recorded once. The sequence came from a woman aged 25-40 years who had recovered from COVID-19. V is TRBV2 and J is TRBJ2-1, with 13 bases lining up with TRBD2. Sequences were obtained from PBMCs or T cells enriched from blood (not recorded which). In nucleotides, the CDR3 is TGTGCCAGCAGTGAAGCGGGACTAGCGGGAATATTCTTC. Protein: CASSEAGLAGIFF.